This T cell receptor beta chain was identified during a study of cytotoxic CD8 clonotypes in ibrutinib-treated CLL. Study-wide context: Roughly 24 partial and 2 complete responses; at median approximately 70 months, 14 remitted, roughly 12 progressed. Mean values per sample were hundreds of thousands of productive templates and tens of thousands of productive rearrangements.

Worth noting for this clone: Its antigen is undetermined.

Germline V CDR1 and CDR2: MNHEY, SVGAGI. The V gene lost 0 bases and the J gene lost 5 bases, with 17 bases spanning the gap. The CDR3 is made up of 16 amino acids. Researchers set a sequencing depth target of 1 in 200,000 to 1 in 1 million T cells. The protocol was immunoSEQ multiplex PCR, while the TCRdb copy is restricted to in-frame clones and leaves out a portion. The repertoire holds tens of thousands of clones, with over 80% as singletons. Study-wide results and caveats: Sampling times, which were not matched between the groups, differed between sustained-remission patients and progressing patients.

Source: PBMCs, taken after 24 months of ibrutinib treatment. The source is a human donor with chronic lymphocytic leukemia. This chain joins TRBV6-5 and TRBJ2-7; D ambiguous. Written as DNA, the CDR3 is TGTGCCAGCAGTTACTCCGTTTCTAGACCAGGACACGAGCAGTACTTC. Residues: CASSYSVSRPGHEQYF.